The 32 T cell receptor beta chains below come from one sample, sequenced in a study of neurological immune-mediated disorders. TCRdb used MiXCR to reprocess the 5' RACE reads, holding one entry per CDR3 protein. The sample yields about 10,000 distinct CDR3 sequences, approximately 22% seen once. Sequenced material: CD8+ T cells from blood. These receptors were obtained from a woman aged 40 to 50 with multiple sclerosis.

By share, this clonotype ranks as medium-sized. The CDR3 sequence is CSARQGDGGYTF. The CDR3 DNA follows: TGCAGCGCACGACAGGGGGATGGTGGCTACACCTTC. The chain combines TRBV29-1 with TRBJ1-2, with 9 bases fitting TRBD1. Germline CDR1 SQVTM, CDR2 ANQGSEA. This CDR3 is built from 12 residues. The V segment lost 7 bases and the J segment 7 bases; nucleotides outside the gene matches: 7.

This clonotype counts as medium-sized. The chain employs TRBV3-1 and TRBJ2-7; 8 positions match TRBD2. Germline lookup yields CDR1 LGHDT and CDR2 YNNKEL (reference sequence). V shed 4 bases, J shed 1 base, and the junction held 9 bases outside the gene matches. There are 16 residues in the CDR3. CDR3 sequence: CASSPQPGLDSYEQYF. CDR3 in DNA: TGTGCCAGCAGCCCTCAACCGGGACTAGATTCCTACGAGCAGTACTTC.

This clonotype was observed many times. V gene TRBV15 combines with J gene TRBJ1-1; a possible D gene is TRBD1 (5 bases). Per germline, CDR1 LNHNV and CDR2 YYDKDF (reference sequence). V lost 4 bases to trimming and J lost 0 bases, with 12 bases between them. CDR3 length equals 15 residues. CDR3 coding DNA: TGTGCCACCAGCATTCGGACATTTCTGAACACTGAAGCTTTCTTT. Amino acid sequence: CATSIRTFLNTEAFF.

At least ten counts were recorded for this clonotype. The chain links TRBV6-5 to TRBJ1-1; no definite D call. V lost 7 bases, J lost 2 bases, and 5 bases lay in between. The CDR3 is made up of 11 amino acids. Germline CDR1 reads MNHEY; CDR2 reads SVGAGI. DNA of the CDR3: TGTGCCAGCATTCCAAACACTGAAGCTTTCTTT. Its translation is CASIPNTEAFF.

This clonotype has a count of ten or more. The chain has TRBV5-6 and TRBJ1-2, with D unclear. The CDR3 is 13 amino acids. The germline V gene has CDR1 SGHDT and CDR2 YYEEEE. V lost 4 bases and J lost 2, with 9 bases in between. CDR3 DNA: TGTGCCAGCAGCCAGACCGCGAACTATGGCTACACCTTC. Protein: CASSQTANYGYTF. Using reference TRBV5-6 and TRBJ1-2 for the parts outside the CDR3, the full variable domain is DAGVTQSPTHLIKTRGQQVTLRCSPKSGHDTVSWYQQALGQGPQFIFQYYEEEERQRGNFPDRFSGHQFPNYSSELNVNALLLGDSALYLCASSQTANYGYTFGSGTRLTVV.

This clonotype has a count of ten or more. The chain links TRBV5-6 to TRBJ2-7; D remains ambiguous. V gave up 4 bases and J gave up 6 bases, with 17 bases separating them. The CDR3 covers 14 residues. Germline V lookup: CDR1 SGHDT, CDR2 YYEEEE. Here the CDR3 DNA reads TGTGCCAGCAGCCTGTCGGGTCAAGACCTCGAGCAGTACTTC. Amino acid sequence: CASSLSGQDLEQYF.

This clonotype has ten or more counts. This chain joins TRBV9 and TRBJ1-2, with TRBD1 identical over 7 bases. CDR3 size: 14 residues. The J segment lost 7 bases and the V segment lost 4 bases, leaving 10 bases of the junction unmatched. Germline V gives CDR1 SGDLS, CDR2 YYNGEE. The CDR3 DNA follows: TGTGCCAGCAGCCAGGGGACAGCCAGGCGTGGCTACACCTTC. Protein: CASSQGTARRGYTF.

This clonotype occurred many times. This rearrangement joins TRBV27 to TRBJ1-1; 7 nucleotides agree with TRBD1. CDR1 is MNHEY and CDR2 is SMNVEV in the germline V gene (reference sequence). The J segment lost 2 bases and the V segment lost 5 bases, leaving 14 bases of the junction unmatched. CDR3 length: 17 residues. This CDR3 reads CASSPRAGTEFNTEAFF. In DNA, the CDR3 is TGTGCCAGCAGTCCCCGTGCCGGGACAGAGTTTAACACTGAAGCTTTCTTT.

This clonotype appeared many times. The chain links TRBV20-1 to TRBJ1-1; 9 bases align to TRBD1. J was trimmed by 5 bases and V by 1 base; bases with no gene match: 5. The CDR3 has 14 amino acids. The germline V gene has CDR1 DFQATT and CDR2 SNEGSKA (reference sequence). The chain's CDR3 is CSARGGDRATEAFF. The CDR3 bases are TGCAGTGCTAGAGGGGGGGACAGGGCAACTGAAGCTTTCTTT.

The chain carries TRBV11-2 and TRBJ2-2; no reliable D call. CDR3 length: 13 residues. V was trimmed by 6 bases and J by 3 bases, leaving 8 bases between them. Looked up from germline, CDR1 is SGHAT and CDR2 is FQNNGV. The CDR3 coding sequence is TGTGCCAGCAGTTACGGACACACCGGGGAGCTGTTTTTT. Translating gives CASSYGHTGELFF.

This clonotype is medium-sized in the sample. CDR3 sequence reads: CASGPDTGELFF. The CDR3 bases are TGTGCCAGCGGCCCTGACACCGGGGAGCTGTTTTTT. The chain couples TRBV9 to TRBJ2-2; D unclear. CDR3 length: 12 residues. CDR1 and CDR2 (germline): SGDLS, YYNGEE. V lost 7 bases and J 3 bases, leaving 7 bases between the germline ends.

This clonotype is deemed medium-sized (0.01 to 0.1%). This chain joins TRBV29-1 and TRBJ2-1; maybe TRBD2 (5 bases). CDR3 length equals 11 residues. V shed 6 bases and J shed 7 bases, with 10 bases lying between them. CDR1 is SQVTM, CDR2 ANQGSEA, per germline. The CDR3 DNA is TGCAGCGTAGTACTAGAGAATGAGCAGTTCTTC. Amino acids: CSVVLENEQFF.

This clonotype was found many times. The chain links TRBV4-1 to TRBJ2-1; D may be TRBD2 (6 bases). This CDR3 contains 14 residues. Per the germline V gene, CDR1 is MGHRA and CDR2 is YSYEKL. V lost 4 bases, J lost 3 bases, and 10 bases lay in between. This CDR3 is CASSPTGGYNEQFF. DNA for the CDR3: TGCGCCAGCAGCCCGACCGGGGGCTACAATGAGCAGTTCTTC.

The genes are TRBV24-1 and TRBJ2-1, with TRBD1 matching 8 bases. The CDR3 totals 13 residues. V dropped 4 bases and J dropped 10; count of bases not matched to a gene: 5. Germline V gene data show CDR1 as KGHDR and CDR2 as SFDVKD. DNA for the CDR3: TGTGCCACCAGTGACTCAGGGGGCTGGGAGCAGTTCTTC. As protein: CATSDSGGWEQFF.

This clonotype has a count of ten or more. The CDR3 region is CASSLEWGRYTEAFF. The CDR3 nucleotides read TGCGCCAGCAGCTTGGAGTGGGGGAGGTACACTGAAGCTTTCTTT. The V gene is TRBV5-1, the J gene TRBJ1-1, with a weak D call TRBD1 (5 bases). The CDR3 totals 15 residues. V dropped 0 bases and J dropped 3 bases, with 12 bases sitting between them. The germline V gene has CDR1 SGHRS and CDR2 YFSETQ.

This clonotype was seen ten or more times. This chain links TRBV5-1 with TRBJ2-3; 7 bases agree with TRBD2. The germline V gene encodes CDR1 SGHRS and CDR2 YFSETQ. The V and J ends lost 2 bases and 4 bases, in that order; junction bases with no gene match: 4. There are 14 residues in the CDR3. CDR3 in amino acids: CASSFRLAADTQYF. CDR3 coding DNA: TGCGCCAGCAGCTTTAGACTAGCAGCAGATACGCAGTATTTT. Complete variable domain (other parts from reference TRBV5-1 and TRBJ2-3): KAGVTQTPRYLIKTRGQQVTLSCSPISGHRSVSWYQQTPGQGLQFLFEYFSETQRNKGNFPGRFSGRQFSNSRSEMNVSTLELGDSALYLCASSFRLAADTQYFGPGTRLTVL.

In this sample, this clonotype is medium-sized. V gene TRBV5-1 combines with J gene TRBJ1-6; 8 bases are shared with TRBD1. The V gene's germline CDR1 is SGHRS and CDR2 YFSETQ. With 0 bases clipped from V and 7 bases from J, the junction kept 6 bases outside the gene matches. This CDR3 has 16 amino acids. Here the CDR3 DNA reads TGCGCCAGCAGCTTGGAGGCAGGGGGCCTAAATTCACCCCTCCACTTT. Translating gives CASSLEAGGLNSPLHF.

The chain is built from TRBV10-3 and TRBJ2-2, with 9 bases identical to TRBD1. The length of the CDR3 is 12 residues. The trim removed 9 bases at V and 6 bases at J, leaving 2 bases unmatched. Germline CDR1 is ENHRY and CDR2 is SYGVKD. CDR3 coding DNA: TGTGCCATAGACAGGGGGGCCGGGGAGCTGTTTTTT. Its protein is CAIDRGAGELFF.

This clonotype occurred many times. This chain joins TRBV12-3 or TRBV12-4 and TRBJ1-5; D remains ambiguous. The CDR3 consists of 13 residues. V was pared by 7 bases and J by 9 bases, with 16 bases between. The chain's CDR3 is CASKERSVSPQHF. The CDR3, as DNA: TGTGCCAGCAAAGAACGGAGTGTATCGCCCCAGCATTTT.

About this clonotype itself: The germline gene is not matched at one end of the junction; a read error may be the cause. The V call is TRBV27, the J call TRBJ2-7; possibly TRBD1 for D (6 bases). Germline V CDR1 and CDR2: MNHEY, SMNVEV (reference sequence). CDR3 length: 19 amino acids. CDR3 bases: TGCACCAGCAGTTTACCGGGACACCTTCGGGCGAACTATGGCTACGAGCAGTACTTC. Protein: CTSSLPGHLRANYGYEQYF.

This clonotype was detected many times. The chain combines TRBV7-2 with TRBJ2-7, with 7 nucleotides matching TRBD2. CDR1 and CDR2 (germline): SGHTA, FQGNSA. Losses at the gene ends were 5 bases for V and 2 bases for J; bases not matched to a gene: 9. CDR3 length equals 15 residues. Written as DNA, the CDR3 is TGTGCCAGCAGCCGAGCTAGCGGTACCACCTACGAGCAGTACTTC. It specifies CASSRASGTTYEQYF.

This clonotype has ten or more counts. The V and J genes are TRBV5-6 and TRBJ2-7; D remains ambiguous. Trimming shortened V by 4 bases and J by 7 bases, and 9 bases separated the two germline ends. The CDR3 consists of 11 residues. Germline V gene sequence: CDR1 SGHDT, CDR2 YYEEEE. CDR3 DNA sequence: TGTGCCAGCAGCCTGACAAGGGAGCAGTACTTC. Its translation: CASSLTREQYF.

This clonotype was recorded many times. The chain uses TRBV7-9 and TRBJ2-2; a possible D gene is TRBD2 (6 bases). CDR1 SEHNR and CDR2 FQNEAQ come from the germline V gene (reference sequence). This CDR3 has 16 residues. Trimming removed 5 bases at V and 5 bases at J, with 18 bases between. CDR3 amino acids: CASSTTRRGGTGELFF. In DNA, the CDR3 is TGTGCCAGCAGCACGACGCGGCGGGGAGGTACCGGGGAGCTGTTTTTT.

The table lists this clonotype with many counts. CDR3 amino acids: CSAGDRGPSYEQYF. The CDR3 nucleotides are TGCAGTGCTGGCGACAGGGGGCCCTCCTACGAGCAGTACTTC. The rearrangement joins TRBV20-1 to TRBJ2-7; 10 bases match TRBD1. The CDR3 contains 14 residues. With V trimmed by 5 bases and J by 0 bases, 4 bases remained unmatched. CDR1 and CDR2 (germline): DFQATT, SNEGSKA (reference sequence).

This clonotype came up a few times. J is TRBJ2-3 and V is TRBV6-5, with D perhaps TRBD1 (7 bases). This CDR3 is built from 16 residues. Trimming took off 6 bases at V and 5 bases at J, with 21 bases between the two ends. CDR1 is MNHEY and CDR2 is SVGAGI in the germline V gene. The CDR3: CASSLRSRGDLDTQYF. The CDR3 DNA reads TGTGCCAGCAGCTTAAGGAGCAGGGGGGATTTAGATACGCAGTATTTT.

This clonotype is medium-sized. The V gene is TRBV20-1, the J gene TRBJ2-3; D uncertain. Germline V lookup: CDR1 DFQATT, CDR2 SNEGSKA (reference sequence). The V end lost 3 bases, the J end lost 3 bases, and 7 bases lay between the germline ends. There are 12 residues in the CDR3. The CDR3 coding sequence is TGCAGTGCTAGTATTAGAACAGATACGCAGTATTTT. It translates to CSASIRTDTQYF.

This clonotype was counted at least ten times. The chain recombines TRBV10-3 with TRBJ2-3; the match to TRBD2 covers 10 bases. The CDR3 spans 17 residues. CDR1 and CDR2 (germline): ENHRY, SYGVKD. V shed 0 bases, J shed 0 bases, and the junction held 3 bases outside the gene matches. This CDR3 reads CAISESGSGGSTDTQYF. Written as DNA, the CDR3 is TGTGCCATCAGTGAGTCAGGTAGCGGGGGGAGCACAGATACGCAGTATTTT.

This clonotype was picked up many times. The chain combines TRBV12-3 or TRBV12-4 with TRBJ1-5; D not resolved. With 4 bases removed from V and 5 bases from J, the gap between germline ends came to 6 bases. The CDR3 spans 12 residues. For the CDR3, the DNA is TGTGCCAGCAGTTACCCTTATCAGCCCCAGCATTTT. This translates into CASSYPYQPQHF.

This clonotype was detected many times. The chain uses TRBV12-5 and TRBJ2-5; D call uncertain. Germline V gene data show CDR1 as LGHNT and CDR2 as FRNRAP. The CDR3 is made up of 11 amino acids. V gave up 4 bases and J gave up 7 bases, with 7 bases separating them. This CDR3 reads CASGSLGTQYF. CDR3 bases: TGTGCTAGTGGTTCACTGGGGACCCAGTACTTC.

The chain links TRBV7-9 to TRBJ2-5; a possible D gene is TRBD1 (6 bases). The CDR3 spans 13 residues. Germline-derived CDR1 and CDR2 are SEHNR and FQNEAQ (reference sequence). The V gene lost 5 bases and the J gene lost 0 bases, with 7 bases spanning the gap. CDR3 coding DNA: TGTGCCAGCAGCCGGGACAACCAAGAGACCCAGTACTTC. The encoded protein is CASSRDNQETQYF.

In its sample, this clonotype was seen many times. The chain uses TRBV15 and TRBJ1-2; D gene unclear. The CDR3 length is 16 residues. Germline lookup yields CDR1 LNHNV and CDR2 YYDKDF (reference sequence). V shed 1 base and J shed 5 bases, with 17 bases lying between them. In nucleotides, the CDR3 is TGTGCCACCAGCAGAGGAAGACTGACGGAGTTTTATGGCTACACCTTC. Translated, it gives CATSRGRLTEFYGYTF.

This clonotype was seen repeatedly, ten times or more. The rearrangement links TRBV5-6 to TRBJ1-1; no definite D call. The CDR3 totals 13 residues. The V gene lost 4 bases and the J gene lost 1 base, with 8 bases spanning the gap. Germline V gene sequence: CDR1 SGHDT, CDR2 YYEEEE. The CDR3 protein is CASSAIPNTEAFF. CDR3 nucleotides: TGTGCCAGCAGCGCCATCCCGAACACTGAAGCTTTCTTT.